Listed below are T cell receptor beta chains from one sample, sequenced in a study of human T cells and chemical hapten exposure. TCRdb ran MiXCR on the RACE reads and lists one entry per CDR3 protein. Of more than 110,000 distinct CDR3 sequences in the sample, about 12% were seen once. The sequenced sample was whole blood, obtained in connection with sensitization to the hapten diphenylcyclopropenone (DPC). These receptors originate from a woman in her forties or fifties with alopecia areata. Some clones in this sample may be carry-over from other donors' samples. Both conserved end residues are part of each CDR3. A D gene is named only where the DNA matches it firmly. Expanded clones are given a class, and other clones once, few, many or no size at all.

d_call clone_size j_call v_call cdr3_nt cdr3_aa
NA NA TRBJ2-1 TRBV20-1 TGCAGCGCTAGGTGGAGTCGCTCCTACAATGAGCAGTTCTTC CSARWSRSYNEQFF
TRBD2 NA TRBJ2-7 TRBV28 TGTGCCAGCAGTTTATCGTCTAGCGGGAGGAGGTACGAGCAGTACTTC CASSLSSSGRRYEQYF
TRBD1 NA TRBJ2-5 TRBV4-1 TGCGCCAGCAGCCAAGGACAGGGATCCCAAACCCAAGAGACCCAGTACTTC CASSQGQGSQTQETQYF
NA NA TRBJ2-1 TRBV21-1 TGTGCCAGCAGCAACCGGGACAGTTACAATGAGCAGTTCTTC CASSNRDSYNEQFF
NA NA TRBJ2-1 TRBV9 TGTGCCAGCAGCGTAGAGGCGGGTCCGATGTGGTACAATGAGCAGTTCTTC CASSVEAGPMWYNEQFF
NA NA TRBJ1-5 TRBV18 TGTGCCAGCTCACGGGGACCCAATCAGCCCCAGCATTTT CASSRGPNQPQHF
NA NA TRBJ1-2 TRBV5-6 TGTGCCAGCAGCTTGGCGGCGGGCTACACCTTC CASSLAAGYTF
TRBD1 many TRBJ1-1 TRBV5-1 TGCGCCAGCAGCCGACAGGGGGCAGGAGGCACTGAAGCTTTCTTT CASSRQGAGGTEAFF
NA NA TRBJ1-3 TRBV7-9 TGTGCCAGCAGCTCTGGGACGGGGCCGAGTAAGGACGGAAACACCATATATTTT CASSSGTGPSKDGNTIYF
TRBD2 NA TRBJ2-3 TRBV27 TGTGCCAGCAGTTTAACGGGACTAGCGGGAGTAGATACGCAGTATTTT CASSLTGLAGVDTQYF
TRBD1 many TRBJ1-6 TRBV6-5 TGTGCCAGCAGTTACGGACAGGGTAATTCACCCCTCCACTTT CASSYGQGNSPLHF
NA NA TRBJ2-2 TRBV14 TGTGCCAGCAGCCAAGATCCTCTCGGGGAGCTGTTTTTT CASSQDPLGELFF
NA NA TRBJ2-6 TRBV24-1 TGTGCCACCAGTGATTCCAGGTTGTGGGGGGCGGCCAACGTCCTGACTTTC CATSDSRLWGAANVLTF
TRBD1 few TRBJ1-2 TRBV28 TGTGCCAGCAGTATGCTTAGAGGACAGGGGGTTGGCTACACCTTC CASSMLRGQGVGYTF
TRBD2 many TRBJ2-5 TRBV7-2 TGTGCCAGCAGCCCTAGCGGGCAAGAGACCCAGTACTTC CASSPSGQETQYF
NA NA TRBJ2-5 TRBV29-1 TGCAGCGTCGTTAAAGCGAGAGCTCAAGAGACCCAGTACTTC CSVVKARAQETQYF
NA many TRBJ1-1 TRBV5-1 TGCGCCAGCAGCCCGAATCCTGGCAGGTCGAACACTGAAGCTTTCTTT CASSPNPGRSNTEAFF
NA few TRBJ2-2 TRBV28 TGTGCCAGCAGACCGACAGGTTCCACCGGGGAGCTGTTTTTT CASRPTGSTGELFF
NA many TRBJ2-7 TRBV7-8 TGTGCCAGCACCGGCGAGCTGACCTACGAGCAGTACTTC CASTGELTYEQYF
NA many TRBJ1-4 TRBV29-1 TGCAGCGTTGGGGGCCGGGATGAAAAACTGTTTTTT CSVGGRDEKLFF
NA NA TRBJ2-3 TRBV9 TGTGCCAGCAGCGTAGCTGGCGGGATGCCCGCAGATACGCAGTATTTT CASSVAGGMPADTQYF
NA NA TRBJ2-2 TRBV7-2 TGTGCCAGCACCCCTCAGGGACCGGGCAACACCGGGGAGCTGTTTTTT CASTPQGPGNTGELFF
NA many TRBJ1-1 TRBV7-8 TGTGCCAGCAGAGCAGGATCCGAAGCTTTCTTT CASRAGSEAFF
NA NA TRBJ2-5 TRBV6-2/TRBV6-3 TGTGCCAGCAGTTATAGGACGATACTCCCCCAAGAGACCCAGTACTTC CASSYRTILPQETQYF
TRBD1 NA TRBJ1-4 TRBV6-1 TGTGCCAGCAGAACAGGACAGGGACAGACTAATGAAAAACTGTTTTTT CASRTGQGQTNEKLFF
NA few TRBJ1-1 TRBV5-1 TGCGCCAGCAGGTCGCCTGCTCTGACTGAAGCTTTCTTT CASRSPALTEAFF
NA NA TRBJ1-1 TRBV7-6 TGTGCCAGCAGCTTACAGAGAGAAACTGAAGCTTTCTTT CASSLQRETEAFF
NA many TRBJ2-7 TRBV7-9 TGTGCCAGCAGCCAGTCCGGGGGGCCCTACGAGCAGTACTTC CASSQSGGPYEQYF
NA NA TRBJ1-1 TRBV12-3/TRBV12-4 TGTGCCAGCAGTTTAGCCACGAACACTGAAGCTTTCTTT CASSLATNTEAFF
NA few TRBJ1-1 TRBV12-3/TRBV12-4 TGTGCCAGCAGGTTACCGGGACCGAACACTGAAGCTTTCTTT CASRLPGPNTEAFF
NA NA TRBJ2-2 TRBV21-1 NA CASSKKGRENPPGSCFF
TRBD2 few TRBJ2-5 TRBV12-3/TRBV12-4 TGTGCCAGCAGTTTAAGTACTAGCGGAGGGGAGACCCAGTACTTC CASSLSTSGGETQYF
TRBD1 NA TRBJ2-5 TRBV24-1 TGTGCCACCAGTGACCCCGGACAGGGAGAGACCCAGTACTTC CATSDPGQGETQYF
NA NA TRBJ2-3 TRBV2 TGTGCCAGCAGTCAAAGGAGCGGGCTAAGCACAGATACGCAGTATTTT CASSQRSGLSTDTQYF
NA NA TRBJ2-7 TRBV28 TGTGCCAGCAGTGTCAGCCCAGTGGTCGACGAGCAGTACTTC CASSVSPVVDEQYF
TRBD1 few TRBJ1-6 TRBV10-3 TGTGCCATCAGTGATCCGGGACAGGGAGAATCACCCCTCCACTTT CAISDPGQGESPLHF
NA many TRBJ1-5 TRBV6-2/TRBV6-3 TGTGCCAGCAGTTATACCGGGGGCACTCAGCCCCAGCATTTT CASSYTGGTQPQHF
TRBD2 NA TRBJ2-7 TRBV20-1 TGCAGTGCTAGATCACTAGCGGAGAGCTCCTACGAGCAGTACTTC CSARSLAESSYEQYF
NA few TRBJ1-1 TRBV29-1 TGCAGCGTTCTCCGTACCCCGGGGAACACTGAAGCTTTCTTT CSVLRTPGNTEAFF
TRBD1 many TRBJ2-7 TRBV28 TGTGCCAGCAGTGAGATGGACAGGGGTTTCTACGAGCAGTACTTC CASSEMDRGFYEQYF
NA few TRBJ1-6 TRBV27 TGTGCCAGCAGTTTATCGGGCGGGGACCAGAATTCACCCCTCCACTTT CASSLSGGDQNSPLHF
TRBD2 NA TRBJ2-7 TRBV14 TGTGCCAGCAGCCTACCCGGGACTACCTCCTCCGAGCAGTACTTC CASSLPGTTSSEQYF
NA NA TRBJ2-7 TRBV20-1 TGCAGTGCTAGAGATGAACCCTACGAGCAGTACTTC CSARDEPYEQYF
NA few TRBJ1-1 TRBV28 TGTGCCAGCAGACCTGGGACAAGGGTGGGGATGAACACTGAAGCTTTCTTT CASRPGTRVGMNTEAFF
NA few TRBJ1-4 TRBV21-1 TGTGCCAGCAGCGAAAAGCAGGGTGCTCCGAATTTCCACGGGCTTTTT CASSEKQGAPNFHGLF
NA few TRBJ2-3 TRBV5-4 TGTGCCAGCCGGGACAACCCTAGCACAGATACGCAGTATTTT CASRDNPSTDTQYF